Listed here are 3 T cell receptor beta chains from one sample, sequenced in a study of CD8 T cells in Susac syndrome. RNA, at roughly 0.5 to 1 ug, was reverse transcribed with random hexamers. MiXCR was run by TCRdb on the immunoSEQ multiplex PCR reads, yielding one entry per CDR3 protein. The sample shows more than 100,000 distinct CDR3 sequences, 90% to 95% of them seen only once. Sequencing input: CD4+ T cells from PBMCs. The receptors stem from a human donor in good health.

CDR3 sequence (DNA): TGTGCCAGCAGTCCTACTAGCGGTTTCTACGAGCAGTACTTC. This codes for CASSPTSGFYEQYF. The chain links TRBV12-3 or TRBV12-4 to TRBJ2-7, with 8 bases matching TRBD2. Trimming took 5 bases from V and 3 from J; bases not matched to a gene: 6. The CDR3 spans 14 residues.

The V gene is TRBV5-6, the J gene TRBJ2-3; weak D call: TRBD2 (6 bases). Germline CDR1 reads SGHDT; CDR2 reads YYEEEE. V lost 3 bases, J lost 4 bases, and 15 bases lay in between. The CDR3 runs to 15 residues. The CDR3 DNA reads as TGTGCCAGCAGCTACTCGGGGGAAGGGGCAGATACGCAGTATTTT. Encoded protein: CASSYSGEGADTQYF.

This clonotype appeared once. The CDR3 here is CASSPPPRASGRAAKNIQYF. The CDR3 coding sequence is TGTGCCAGCAGTCCCCCCCCTCGGGCTAGCGGGAGGGCAGCCAAAAACATTCAGTACTTC. This sequence joins TRBV28 and TRBJ2-4; 12 bases line up with TRBD2. The CDR3 runs to 20 residues. The germline gives CDR1 MDHEN, CDR2 SYDVKM. V dropped 5 bases and J dropped 0; count of bases not matched to a gene: 14.